A single sample is the source of the 20 T cell receptor beta chains below, sequenced in a study of T cell responses to AZD1222 COVID-19 vaccine. Repertoires were generated with immunoSEQ multiplex PCR, while TCRdb's copy carries only in-frame clones and drops some. The data hold about 140,000 clones, with roughly 90% observed a single time. This sample comprised peripheral blood, obtained on day 0 of AZD1222 vaccination. Receptors originate from an adult in good health.

About this clone: One end of the junction varies from germline; a read error may be responsible. The rearrangement links TRBV6-5 to TRBJ2-2, with D unclear. Germline loops: CDR1 MNHEY, CDR2 SVGAGI. The CDR3 is 13 amino acids. CDR3 protein: CASSYTYTEELFF. CDR3 in DNA: TGTGCCAGCAGTTACACCTACACCGAGGAGCTGTTTTTT.

This chain links TRBV13 with TRBJ2-7; 7 bases fit TRBD1. After removal of 5 bases from V and 2 bases from J, the junction contained 6 bases not matched to a gene. Germline-derived CDR1 and CDR2 are PRHDT and FYEKMQ (reference sequence). CDR3 length: 14 residues. The CDR3 nucleotides read TGTGCCAGCAGCCCGTGGACAGGTCCCTACGAGCAGTACTTC. It codes for CASSPWTGPYEQYF.

This chain links TRBV25-1 with TRBJ1-4, with 8 nucleotides matching TRBD1. The CDR3 spans 15 residues. The ends lost 8 bases at V and 7 bases at J; junction bases unmatched: 12. The germline V gene has CDR1 MGHDK and CDR2 SYGVNS. The CDR3 DNA reads TGTGCCAGCCGAAACCAGGGGGCGTTGGCTGAAAAACTGTTTTTT. Its translation is CASRNQGALAEKLFF.

The chain links TRBV10-2 to TRBJ2-1; unclear D gene. V was trimmed by 1 base and J by 0 bases, leaving 7 bases between them. CDR3 length: 15 residues. CDR1 WSHSY and CDR2 SAAADI come from the germline V gene. The CDR3 protein is CASSEYIPSYNEQFF. CDR3 bases: TGCGCCAGCAGTGAGTACATACCCTCCTACAATGAGCAGTTCTTC.

The chain uses TRBV7-9 and TRBJ1-1; D is undetermined. The CDR3 covers 13 residues. Germline CDR1 reads SEHNR; CDR2 reads FQNEAQ (reference sequence). Between the trimmed V and J ends, which lost 6 bases and 5 bases, there was a span of 13 bases. The DNA for the CDR3 is TGTGCCAGCAGTCCTAGGAGGAATACTGAAGCTTTCTTT. Protein: CASSPRRNTEAFF. Full variable domain (outside the CDR3, taken from reference TRBV7-9 and TRBJ1-1): DTGVSQNPRHKITKRGQNVTFRCDPISEHNRLYWYRQTLGQGPEFLTYFQNEAQLEKSRLLSDRFSAERPKGSFSTLEIQRTEQGDSAMYLCASSPRRNTEAFFGQGTRLTVV.

The V call is TRBV5-1, the J call TRBJ2-2; D is unresolved. Germline V lookup: CDR1 SGHRS, CDR2 YFSETQ. Between the trimmed V and J ends, which lost 4 bases and 2 bases, there was a span of 3 bases. The CDR3 loop spans 12 amino acids. CDR3: CASSINTGELFF. CDR3 in DNA: TGCGCCAGCAGCATTAACACCGGGGAGCTGTTTTTT.

The gene calls are TRBV5-1 and TRBJ1-3; D unresolved. This CDR3 region has 16 residues. Trimming stripped 0 bases from V and 4 bases from J, with 14 bases between. CDR1 SGHRS and CDR2 YFSETQ come from the germline V gene. CDR3 sequence reads: CASSLGALGAGNTIYF. Written as DNA, the CDR3 is TGCGCCAGCAGCTTGGGAGCGTTGGGAGCAGGAAACACCATATATTTT. The full variable domain, its missing parts supplied by reference TRBV5-1 and TRBJ1-3, is KAGVTQTPRYLIKTRGQQVTLSCSPISGHRSVSWYQQTPGQGLQFLFEYFSETQRNKGNFPGRFSGRQFSNSRSEMNVSTLELGDSALYLCASSLGALGAGNTIYFGEGSWLTVV.

The CDR3 region has the DNA TGTGCCAGTAGTAACAGGGGGCACAACACCGGGGAGCTGTTTTTT. Its translation is CASSNRGHNTGELFF. V and J are TRBV19 and TRBJ2-2, with 9 bases matching TRBD1. The CDR3 contains 15 residues. Trimming removed 4 bases from V and 2 bases from J; junction bases left unmatched: 2. The germline gives CDR1 LNHDA, CDR2 SQIVND (reference sequence).

The rearrangement joins TRBV11-2 to TRBJ2-2, with D possibly called TRBD1 or TRBD2 (5 bases each). Germline loops: CDR1 SGHAT, CDR2 FQNNGV. The CDR3 is 14 residues long. The V end was cut by 3 bases, the J end by 4 bases, with 9 bases between. The CDR3 DNA reads TGTGCCAGCAGCTTCAGAGGGGTCACCGGGGAGCTGTTTTTT. Translating it yields CASSFRGVTGELFF. Full variable domain (missing parts from reference TRBV11-2 and TRBJ2-2): EAGVAQSPRYKIIEKRQSVAFWCNPISGHATLYWYQQILGQGPKLLIQFQNNGVVDDSQLPKDRFSAERLKGVDSTLKIQPAKLEDSAVYLCASSFRGVTGELFFGEGSRLTVL.

This clone was seen only once. This chain joins TRBV7-3 and TRBJ2-2; no firm D call. Trimming took 5 bases from V and 7 from J, leaving 8 bases between them. Germline lookup yields CDR1 SGHTA and CDR2 FQGTGA. CDR3 length: 12 residues. The CDR3 reads CASSARHGELFF. CDR3 DNA: TGTGCCAGCAGCGCCCGGCACGGGGAGCTGTTTTTT. The full variable domain, rest sourced from reference TRBV7-3 and TRBJ2-2, is GAGVSQTPSNKVTEKGKYVELRCDPISGHTALYWYRQSLGQGPEFLIYFQGTGAADDSGLPNDRFFAVRPEGSVSTLKIQRTERGDSAVYLCASSARHGELFFGEGSRLTVL.

This clone is a singleton in its sample. The gene calls are TRBV3-1 (or the pseudogene TRBV3-2) and TRBJ1-1; perhaps TRBD1 as D (5 bases). Germline CDR1 is LGHDT and CDR2 is YNNKEL (reference sequence). Trimming pared 2 bases from V and 4 bases from J, leaving 11 bases between. This CDR3 has 14 residues. The CDR3 DNA reads as TGTGCCAGCAGCCAATGGGTTGGGGGCACTGAAGCTTTCTTT. Translating it yields CASSQWVGGTEAFF.

V and J are TRBV5-1 and TRBJ2-2; D gene ambiguous. The CDR3 has 13 residues. Germline assignment: CDR1 SGHRS and CDR2 YFSETQ. Trimming cost V 2 bases and J 5 bases, with 7 bases left between them. CDR3 DNA: TGCGCCAGCAGCTTTCGGCTGACCGGGGAGCTGTTTTTT. Amino acids: CASSFRLTGELFF.

The chain carries TRBV5-6 and TRBJ1-1, with 8 bases identical to TRBD1. The junction had 7 bases not matched to a gene; V was cut back by 4 bases and J by 8 bases. Germline V lookup: CDR1 SGHDT, CDR2 YYEEEE. The CDR3 extends over 13 amino acids. CDR3 nucleotide sequence: TGTGCCAGCAGCCTCGGACAGGGCGGGGAAGCTTTCTTT. Protein product: CASSLGQGGEAFF.

The gene calls are TRBV5-1 and TRBJ1-2; D remains unclear. V dropped 0 bases and J dropped 0 bases, with 12 bases sitting between them. This CDR3 is built from 16 residues. The germline CDR1 and CDR2 sequences are SGHRS and YFSETQ. The CDR3 nucleotides are TGCGCCAGCAGCTTGGACGCTGCTAGTGCTAACTATGGCTACACCTTC. Its translation: CASSLDAASANYGYTF. Full variable domain (outside the CDR3, taken from reference TRBV5-1 and TRBJ1-2): KAGVTQTPRYLIKTRGQQVTLSCSPISGHRSVSWYQQTPGQGLQFLFEYFSETQRNKGNFPGRFSGRQFSNSRSEMNVSTLELGDSALYLCASSLDAASANYGYTFGSGTRLTVV.

The J gene is TRBJ1-6, the V gene TRBV6-5; 10 bases are shared with TRBD1. V was clipped by 8 bases and J by 10 bases; unmatched bases: 11. Per the germline V gene, CDR1 is MNHEY and CDR2 is SVGAGI. The CDR3 totals 15 residues. DNA of the CDR3: TGTGCCAGCGGAATTTCGGGACAGGGGCAATCACCCCTCCACTTT. Residues: CASGISGQGQSPLHF.

The J gene is TRBJ1-2, the V gene TRBV12-5; 8 bases are shared with TRBD1. The V gene's germline CDR1 is LGHNT and CDR2 FRNRAP. This CDR3 spans 15 amino acids. Losses at the gene ends were 0 bases for V and 6 bases for J; bases not matched to a gene: 6. The CDR3, as DNA: TGTGCTAGTGGTTTGGTCACAGGGGGTTGGAATGGCTACACCTTC. Its protein product is CASGLVTGGWNGYTF.

The V and J genes are TRBV4-1 and TRBJ1-2, with TRBD1 matching over 8 bases. There are 15 residues in the CDR3. J lost 4 bases, V lost 3 bases, and 7 bases had no gene match. CDR1 is MGHRA, CDR2 YSYEKL, per germline. CDR3 in amino acids: CASSHQGARGYGYTF. For the CDR3, the DNA is TGCGCCAGCAGCCATCAGGGGGCGAGAGGCTATGGCTACACCTTC.

The gene calls are TRBV4-1 and TRBJ1-1; tentatively, D is TRBD1 (5 bases). Germline loops: CDR1 MGHRA, CDR2 YSYEKL. The CDR3 sequence is 16 residues long. Trimming removed 6 bases from V and 1 base from J, with 18 bases in between. The CDR3: CASRTRGPFGNTEAFF. In DNA form, the CDR3 reads TGCGCCAGCAGGACAAGGGGACCCTTCGGGAACACTGAAGCTTTCTTT.

This rearrangement joins TRBV28 to TRBJ1-4; D ambiguous. Germline CDR1 is MDHEN and CDR2 is SYDVKM. The CDR3 spans 16 residues. V lost 4 bases and J lost 3, with 15 bases in between. The CDR3 here is CASSSSRSRANEKLFF. As DNA, the CDR3 is TGTGCCAGCAGTTCGTCCAGGAGTCGGGCTAATGAAAAACTGTTTTTT.

The chain recombines TRBV5-1 with TRBJ1-1; D is possibly TRBD1 (6 bases). The CDR3 consists of 14 residues. V was pared by 0 bases and J by 1 base, with 7 bases between. From germline, CDR1 is SGHRS and CDR2 YFSETQ. CDR3 sequence reads: CASSLEGQNTEAFF. As DNA, the CDR3 is TGCGCCAGCAGCTTGGAGGGACAGAACACTGAAGCTTTCTTT. The whole variable domain, remainder taken from reference TRBV5-1 and TRBJ1-1, is KAGVTQTPRYLIKTRGQQVTLSCSPISGHRSVSWYQQTPGQGLQFLFEYFSETQRNKGNFPGRFSGRQFSNSRSEMNVSTLELGDSALYLCASSLEGQNTEAFFGQGTRLTVV.